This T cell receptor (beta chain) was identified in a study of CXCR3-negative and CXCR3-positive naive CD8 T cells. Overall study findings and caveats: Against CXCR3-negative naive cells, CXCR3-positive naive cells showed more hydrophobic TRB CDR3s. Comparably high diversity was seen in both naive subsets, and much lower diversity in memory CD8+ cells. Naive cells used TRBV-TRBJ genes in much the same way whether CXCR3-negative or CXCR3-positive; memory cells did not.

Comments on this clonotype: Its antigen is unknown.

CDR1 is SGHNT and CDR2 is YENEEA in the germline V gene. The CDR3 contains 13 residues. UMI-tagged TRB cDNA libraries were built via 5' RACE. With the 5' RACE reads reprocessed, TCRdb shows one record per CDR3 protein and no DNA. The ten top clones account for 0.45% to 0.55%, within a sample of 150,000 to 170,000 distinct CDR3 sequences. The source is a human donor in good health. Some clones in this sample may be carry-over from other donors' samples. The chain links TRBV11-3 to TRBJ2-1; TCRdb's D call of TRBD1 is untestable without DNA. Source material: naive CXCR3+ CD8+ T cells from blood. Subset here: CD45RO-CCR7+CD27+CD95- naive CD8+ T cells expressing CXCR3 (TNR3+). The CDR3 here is CASSFDGNNEQFF. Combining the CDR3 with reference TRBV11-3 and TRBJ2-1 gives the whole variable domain EAGVVQSPRYKIIEKKQPVAFWCNPISGHNTLYWYLQNLGQGPELLIRYENEEAVDDSQLPKDRFSAERLKGVDSTLKIQPAELGDSAVYLCASSFDGNNEQFFGPGTRLTVL.